The clone carrying this T cell receptor (beta chain) was detected only once. Assay: immunoSEQ multiplex PCR; the TCRdb copy retains only in-frame clones and omits some. The table shows 100,000 or so clones, with 90% to 96% occurring only once. These data belong to a study of technical replicates of blood from a handful of donors. V was pared by 6 bases and J by 11 bases, with 12 bases of the junction left unmatched. This CDR3 has 13 residues. Germline CDR1 is MNHEY and CDR2 is SVGAGI. The clonotype was recovered from a human donor in good health. The rearrangement links TRBV6-5 to TRBJ2-7; 8 bases are a match to TRBD1. Sequencing input: T cells isolated from PBMCs. In nucleotides, the CDR3 is TGTGCCAGCAGCCTGACCCAGGGGGCGCATGAGTACTTC. The encoded protein is CASSLTQGAHEYF.